One and the same sample provided the 31 T cell receptor beta chains below, sequenced in a study of T cell repertoires in cytomegalovirus infection. No antigen has been assigned to these receptors. TCRdb re-called the reads through MiXCR, storing one row per CDR3 protein. Seen here are hundreds of thousands of distinct CDR3 sequences, 42% observed once, and the top ten hold 35% to 50%. The material sequenced was cultured PBMCs, taken from culture after CMV antigen stimulation. These receptors were collected from a human donor in good health (CMV status not recorded). Some clones in this sample may be carry-over from other donors' samples.

This clonotype was seen a handful of times. This chain links TRBV7-9 with TRBJ1-5, with 7 bases fitting TRBD1. CDR1 and CDR2 from the germline V gene are SEHNR and FQNEAQ (reference sequence). This CDR3 region has 15 residues. V was clipped by 5 bases and J by 0 bases; unmatched bases: 4. The CDR3 here is CASSLGQYSNQPQHF. For the CDR3, the DNA is TGTGCCAGCAGCCTGGGACAGTATAGCAATCAGCCCCAGCATTTT.

The rearrangement joins TRBV6-6 to TRBJ1-2; 8 bases map to TRBD1. The CDR3 loop spans 14 amino acids. The germline CDR1 and CDR2 sequences are MNHNY and SVGAGI (reference sequence). The J segment lost 4 bases and the V segment lost 6 bases, leaving 7 bases of the junction unmatched. CDR3 nucleotide sequence: TGTGCCAGCAGCAGGGACAGGCCTCTCTATGGCTACACCTTC. This encodes CASSRDRPLYGYTF.

The rearrangement uses TRBV18 and TRBJ1-5; possible D gene TRBD1, 6 bases. The CDR3 extends over 20 amino acids. Between the trimmed V and J ends, which lost 3 bases and 6 bases, there was a span of 30 bases. The germline V gene encodes CDR1 KGHSH and CDR2 LQKENI. DNA of the CDR3: TGTGCCAGCTCACCTTACTCAGGACCGCTCAGGGGCCCAAATTTTCAGCCCCAGCATTTT. Its protein is CASSPYSGPLRGPNFQPQHF.

The chain employs TRBV6-2 or TRBV6-3 and TRBJ2-5; D gene unclear. Germline V gene data show CDR1 as MNHEY and CDR2 as SVGEGT. The CDR3 extends over 13 amino acids. Trimming removed 2 bases at V and 4 bases at J, with 8 bases between. The DNA for the CDR3 is TGTGCCAGCAGTTACGTTGGACGAGAGACCCAGTACTTC. The encoded protein is CASSYVGRETQYF.

This clonotype occurred a few times. This rearrangement joins TRBV4-3 to TRBJ2-3, with TRBD2 as a possible D gene (6 bases). From germline, CDR1 is LGHNA and CDR2 YSLEER. The CDR3 totals 15 residues. V was clipped by 4 bases and J by 1 base, with 12 bases between them. The CDR3 DNA is TGCGCCAGCAGCCTCCGGCCGGGAGGCACAGATACGCAGTATTTT. The encoded protein is CASSLRPGGTDTQYF.

A few counts support this clonotype. The chain uses TRBV11-2 and TRBJ2-1; perhaps TRBD2 as D (5 bases). The V end was cut by 5 bases, the J end by 4 bases, with 12 bases between. Germline loops: CDR1 SGHAT, CDR2 FQNNGV. This CDR3 region has 14 residues. The CDR3 DNA follows: TGTGCCAGCAGCGCAATCACGGGGTACAATGAGCAGTTCTTC. Translated, it gives CASSAITGYNEQFF.

This chain links TRBV10-3 with TRBJ2-3, with unresolved D. Trimming took 10 bases from V and 3 from J, leaving 14 bases between them. The germline CDR1 and CDR2 sequences are ENHRY and SYGVKD. This CDR3 has 13 residues. This chain's CDR3 is CATLPTPTDTQYF. In nucleotides, the CDR3 is TGTGCCACCTTACCGACTCCTACAGATACGCAGTATTTT.

This clonotype was found a few times. The chain carries TRBV7-2 and TRBJ1-1; 7 positions match TRBD1. Germline-derived CDR1 and CDR2 are SGHTA and FQGNSA. J gave up 4 bases and V 5 bases, and 7 bases lay outside the gene matches. The CDR3 sequence is 14 residues long. The CDR3 DNA reads as TGTGCCAGCAGCGGACGCAGGGGGGTCACTGAAGCTTTCTTT. Its protein product is CASSGRRGVTEAFF.

The chain combines TRBV6-2 or TRBV6-3 with TRBJ1-1, with D perhaps TRBD1 (5 bases). CDR3 length: 18 residues. Trimming pared 2 bases from V and 4 bases from J, leaving 23 bases between. Germline lookup yields CDR1 MNHEY and CDR2 SVGEGT. The CDR3 sequence: CASSYNSEGSLWGTEAFF. Written as DNA, the CDR3 is TGTGCCAGCAGTTACAATTCTGAGGGGTCCCTATGGGGCACTGAAGCTTTCTTT.

V and J are TRBV7-6 and TRBJ2-1; the D is unclear. The CDR3 is 15 amino acids. Germline CDR1 and CDR2: SGHVS and FNYEAQ. Between the trimmed V and J ends, which lost 4 bases and 0 bases, there was a span of 10 bases. CDR3 region: CASSSVNISYNEQFF. The CDR3 DNA follows: TGTGCCAGCAGCTCCGTAAATATCTCCTACAATGAGCAGTTCTTC.

V usage is TRBV5-4 and J usage is TRBJ2-1, with 9 nucleotides matching TRBD2. The trim removed 3 bases at V and 2 bases at J, leaving 3 bases unmatched. Germline CDR1 reads SGHNT; CDR2 reads YYREEE (reference sequence). The CDR3 spans 15 residues. Here the CDR3 DNA reads TGTGCCAGCAGCTGGTCTAGCGGGGCCTACAATGAGCAGTTCTTC. Translated: CASSWSSGAYNEQFF.

The V and J genes are TRBV7-2 and TRBJ2-5; D gene unclear. The CDR3 covers 15 residues. V gave up 4 bases and J gave up 3 bases, with 15 bases separating them. In germline, CDR1 is SGHTA, CDR2 FQGNSA. CDR3 DNA sequence: TGTGCCAGCAGCTCCCGGGTGTCAACCGAAGAGACCCAGTACTTC. This encodes CASSSRVSTEETQYF.

V is TRBV24-1 and J is TRBJ2-1; D is unresolved. CDR1 is KGHDR, CDR2 SFDVKD, per germline. V lost 0 bases and J lost 8, with 4 bases in between. The CDR3 totals 12 residues. The CDR3 DNA follows: TGTGCCACCAGTGATTTGACGGATGAGCAGTTCTTC. The encoded protein is CATSDLTDEQFF.

The V call is TRBV15, the J call TRBJ2-6; no clear D. Germline V gene lookup returns CDR1 LNHNV and CDR2 YYDKDF (reference sequence). This CDR3 spans 15 amino acids. Trimming took 0 bases from V and 2 from J, leaving 5 bases between them. The CDR3 spells CATSRDRTGANVLTF. The CDR3 coding sequence is TGTGCCACCAGCAGAGACAGGACTGGGGCCAACGTCCTGACTTTC. Variable domain in full (rest from reference TRBV15 and TRBJ2-6): DAMVIQNPRYQVTQFGKPVTLSCSQTLNHNVMYWYQQKSSQAPKLLFHYYDKDFNNEADTPDNFQSRRPNTSFCFLDIRSPGLGDTAMYLCATSRDRTGANVLTFGAGSRLTVL.

This clonotype was detected once. The chain links TRBV9 to TRBJ2-7; D unresolved. The V gene lost 5 bases and the J gene lost 4 bases, with 16 bases spanning the gap. The length of the CDR3 is 14 residues. Germline V lookup: CDR1 SGDLS, CDR2 YYNGEE. The CDR3 region is CASSVDARDYEQYF. CDR3 in DNA: TGTGCCAGCAGTGTCGACGCGAGAGATTACGAGCAGTACTTC.

This rearrangement joins TRBV6-6 to TRBJ1-1; D gene unclear. This CDR3 contains 13 residues. The V end was cut by 2 bases, the J end by 1 base, with 5 bases between. Germline V gene lookup returns CDR1 MNHNY and CDR2 SVGAGI (reference sequence). CDR3 nucleotides: TGTGCCAGCAGTTACGAGGGGAACACTGAAGCTTTCTTT. Protein: CASSYEGNTEAFF.

V and J are TRBV20-1 and TRBJ2-2; D unclear. The CDR3 consists of 14 residues. Trimming cost V 0 bases and J 6 bases, with 11 bases left between them. CDR1 is DFQATT, CDR2 SNEGSKA, per germline (reference sequence). The CDR3 here is CSARDQGSAGELFF. The CDR3 DNA reads as TGCAGTGCTAGAGATCAAGGGTCGGCCGGGGAGCTGTTTTTT.

The chain joins TRBV7-8 to TRBJ2-6; D call uncertain. CDR1 SGHVS and CDR2 FQNEAQ come from the germline V gene. Between the trimmed V and J ends, which lost 2 bases and 0 bases, there was a span of 8 bases. The CDR3 has 16 amino acids. The CDR3 loop reads CASSLRLSSGANVLTF. The CDR3 DNA sequence: TGTGCCAGCAGCTTAAGACTTAGCTCTGGGGCCAACGTCCTGACTTTC.

V gene TRBV12-3 or TRBV12-4 combines with J gene TRBJ2-5; D is perhaps TRBD1 (5 bases). The CDR3 loop spans 14 amino acids. The V end lost 3 bases, the J end lost 1 base, and 9 bases lay between the germline ends. In nucleotides, the CDR3 is TGTGCCAGCAGTTTCCAGGGATCCCAAGAGACCCAGTACTTC. Protein product: CASSFQGSQETQYF.

This chain links TRBV7-2 with TRBJ2-4; 7 bases agree with TRBD1. Trimming took 4 bases from V and 9 from J; bases not matched to a gene: 15. In germline, CDR1 is SGHTA, CDR2 FQGNSA. The CDR3 has 16 residues. CDR3 DNA sequence: TGTGCCAGCAGCTCCACCCTACCGCTGACAGGGTCCATTCAGTACTTC. It encodes CASSSTLPLTGSIQYF.

The chain combines TRBV12-3 or TRBV12-4 with TRBJ1-3; D call uncertain. Trimming removed 3 bases from V and 13 bases from J, with 10 bases in between. The CDR3 has 11 residues. The CDR3 loop is CASSLDSEIYF. The CDR3 DNA sequence: TGTGCCAGCAGTTTGGACTCGGAGATATATTTT.

The CDR3 sequence is CASSLSGLAYNEQFF. Here the CDR3 DNA reads TGTGCCAGCAGCTTATCCGGACTAGCCTACAATGAGCAGTTCTTC. The V gene is TRBV7-8, the J gene TRBJ2-1; 7 bases agree with TRBD2. This CDR3 contains 15 residues. Germline lookup yields CDR1 SGHVS and CDR2 FQNEAQ. V lost 2 bases, J lost 2 bases, and 3 bases stayed unmatched.

This chain links TRBV15 with TRBJ2-7; 9 bases agree with TRBD1. CDR1 is LNHNV and CDR2 is YYDKDF in the germline V gene (reference sequence). The CDR3 extends over 14 amino acids. J lost 3 bases, V lost 3 bases, and 3 bases had no gene match. Here the CDR3 reads CATSRGQGFYEQYF. CDR3 in DNA: TGTGCCACCAGCAGGGGACAGGGTTTCTACGAGCAGTACTTC.

This rearrangement joins TRBV2 to TRBJ1-1, with a possible D match to TRBD1 (6 bases). Germline CDR1 SNHLY, CDR2 FYNNEI. The CDR3 runs 22 residues. The V gene lost 4 bases and the J gene lost 0 bases, with 33 bases spanning the gap. The CDR3 sequence: CASSAPMMGTGHDLLMNTEAFF. The DNA of the CDR3 is TGTGCCAGCAGTGCCCCGATGATGGGAACGGGACACGATTTACTTATGAACACTGAAGCTTTCTTT. Together with reference TRBV2 and TRBJ1-1, the CDR3 gives the full variable domain: EPEVTQTPSHQVTQMGQEVILRCVPISNHLYFYWYRQILGQKVEFLVSFYNNEISEKSEIFDDQFSVERPDGSNFTLKIRSTKLEDSAMYFCASSAPMMGTGHDLLMNTEAFFGQGTRLTVV.

The chain recombines TRBV7-2 with TRBJ2-2, with 13 nucleotides matching TRBD2. The V gene's germline CDR1 is SGHTA and CDR2 FQGNSA. There are 17 residues in the CDR3. The V segment lost 5 bases and the J segment 7 bases; nucleotides outside the gene matches: 10. Here the CDR3 reads CASSLGLAGERSGELFF. The CDR3, as DNA: TGTGCCAGCAGCCTCGGACTAGCGGGAGAAAGGAGCGGGGAGCTGTTTTTT.

This clonotype has more than one count but fewer than ten. The rearrangement joins TRBV7-2 to TRBJ2-7; D is ambiguous. CDR1 is SGHTA, CDR2 FQGNSA, per germline. V was cut by 1 base and J by 1 base, with 8 bases left in between. The CDR3 spans 14 residues. The CDR3 reads CASSLDSRSYEQYF. For the CDR3, the DNA is TGTGCCAGCAGCTTAGACTCACGGTCCTACGAGCAGTACTTC. The whole variable domain, filled in from reference TRBV7-2 and TRBJ2-7, reads GAGVSQSPSNKVTEKGKDVELRCDPISGHTALYWYRQSLGQGLEFLIYFQGNSAPDKSGLPSDRFSAERTGGSVSTLTIQRTQQEDSAVYLCASSLDSRSYEQYFGPGTRLTVT.

The chain couples TRBV12-3 or TRBV12-4 to TRBJ2-2; no reliable D call. The CDR3 consists of 18 residues. V lost 7 bases, J lost 2 bases, and 23 bases lay in between. This chain's CDR3 is CASTLFAWGVRNTGELFF. CDR3 nucleotide sequence: TGTGCCAGCACCCTCTTCGCCTGGGGTGTCCGAAACACCGGGGAGCTGTTTTTT.

The rearrangement uses TRBV5-4 and TRBJ2-3, with D hard to call. Germline V CDR1 and CDR2: SGHNT, YYREEE (reference sequence). This CDR3 is built from 12 residues. Trimming cost V 0 bases and J 6 bases, with 5 bases left between them. CDR3 in amino acids: CASSLEHDTQYF. DNA for the CDR3: TGTGCCAGCAGCTTGGAGCATGATACGCAGTATTTT.

The chain is built from TRBV19 and TRBJ2-6, with D possibly TRBD2 on 7 matching bases. This CDR3 is built from 19 residues. Deletions cut 9 bases from V and 0 bases from J, with 24 bases between. Germline assignment: CDR1 LNHDA and CDR2 SQIVND (reference sequence). This chain's CDR3 is CARGGARGRTRSGANVLTF. The CDR3 DNA follows: TGTGCCAGAGGGGGGGCGAGGGGCAGAACCCGCTCTGGGGCCAACGTCCTGACTTTC.

This clonotype was detected a few times. This chain links TRBV28 with TRBJ2-1, with D uncertain. Germline assignment: CDR1 MDHEN and CDR2 SYDVKM. This CDR3 comprises 10 residues. Trimming left V 6 bases short and J 9 bases short, with 6 bases between. The CDR3 DNA is TGTGCCAGCAGCCGGCCTGAGCAGTTCTTC. This translates into CASSRPEQFF. Drawing the rest from reference TRBV28 and TRBJ2-1, the complete variable domain is DVKVTQSSRYLVKRTGEKVFLECVQDMDHENMFWYRQDPGLGLRLIYFSYDVKMKEKGDIPEGYSVSREKKERFSLILESASTNQTSMYLCASSRPEQFFGPGTRLTVL.

The chain couples TRBV2 to TRBJ1-6; 9 bases align to TRBD1. CDR3 length: 16 amino acids. V dropped 4 bases and J dropped 4; count of bases not matched to a gene: 5. Per the germline V gene, CDR1 is SNHLY and CDR2 is FYNNEI. CDR3 bases: TGTGCCAGCAGTGTTGGACAGGGGAAGTATAATTCACCCCTCCACTTT. It encodes CASSVGQGKYNSPLHF.